This T cell receptor (beta chain) is from a study of blood T cell repertoires in COVID-19. Study-wide context: The origin of the acute and convalescent COVID-19 samples was the United States, Italy and Spain.

Using immunoSEQ multiplex PCR, the repertoire was profiled, and TCRdb retains in-frame clones only, with some absent. The sample carries about 200,000 clones, around 90% recorded once. Recruits, aged roughly 18 to 95 years, lived in 25 or so US areas. The clonotype comes from a woman between 18 and 29 years old who had recovered from COVID-19. Sequenced input: PBMCs or T cells enriched from blood (not recorded which).

The CDR3, as DNA: TGCGCCAGCAGCCAGCGGGAGCTTATAGCCAAAAACATTCAGTACTTC. Protein: CASSQRELIAKNIQYF. V is TRBV4-1 and J is TRBJ2-4, with TRBD2 matching over 7 bases. The CDR3 covers 16 residues. Per the germline V gene, CDR1 is MGHRA and CDR2 is YSYEKL. Trimming cost V 3 bases and J 0 bases; bases outside gene matches: 5.